This T cell receptor (beta chain) originates from a study of chronic HIV infection and antiretroviral therapy. The CDR3 runs 13 residues. The J segment lost 3 bases and the V segment lost 6 bases, leaving 5 bases of the junction unmatched. By share, this clonotype counts as medium-sized (0.01 to 0.1%). TCRdb passed the 5' RACE reads through MiXCR, listing each CDR3 protein once. The profile covers under 55,000 distinct CDR3 sequences, with 15% to 20% appearing a single time and under 3.5% taken by the ten largest. The chain is built from TRBV12-3 or TRBV12-4 and TRBJ2-7, with 7 nucleotides matching TRBD1. The sequence came from an adult who had HIV and had not received antiretroviral therapy, or was an uninfected healthy control (not recorded which). Sample: peripheral blood. Here the CDR3 DNA reads TGTGCCAGCAGGATGGACAGGAACTACGAGCAGTACTTC. Encoded protein: CASRMDRNYEQYF.